What follows are 3 T cell receptor beta chains derived from one specimen sequenced in a study of cytomegalovirus exposure and HLA in healthy donors (dated by TCRdb to between 2016 and 2019). Libraries were built with the immunoSEQ multiplex PCR assay. TCRdb provides this immuneACCESS table in a form limited to in-frame rearrangements. Some clones are lacking; in checked studies, under half of them reflect an unresolved V gene, and why the rest are absent is not known. The sample yields 66,000 or so clones; approximately 97% were counted once. The ten biggest clones cover roughly 1.6% of the sample. The specimen was PBMCs. The receptors shown here come from a woman between 18 and 29 years old in good health and CMV-seropositive.

The chain couples TRBV6-1 to TRBJ1-5, with a weak D call TRBD1 (6 bases). The CDR3 has 13 residues. CDR1 is MNHNS, CDR2 SASEGT, per germline. The ends were cut back, 6 bases at V and 8 bases at J, with 14 bases in the middle. CDR3 protein: CASRNRASEPQHF. CDR3 sequence (DNA): TGTGCCAGCAGAAACAGGGCCTCCGAGCCCCAGCATTTT.

This chain connects TRBV10-3 to TRBJ1-2, with 8 positions matching TRBD1. The V gene's germline CDR1 is ENHRY and CDR2 SYGVKD. The CDR3 runs 13 residues. Trimming removed 9 bases from V and 8 bases from J; junction bases left unmatched: 11. In DNA form, the CDR3 reads TGTGCCATATCAGGGGGCACCTCGCGGGGCTACACCTTC. Encoded protein: CAISGGTSRGYTF.

The genes are TRBV9 and TRBJ2-1, with TRBD1 identical over 8 bases. The V gene's germline CDR1 is SGDLS and CDR2 YYNGEE. The junction had 13 bases not matched to a gene; V was cut back by 4 bases and J by 4 bases. The CDR3 has 17 amino acids. CDR3 amino acids: CASSLYSGTGPYNEQFF. CDR3 sequence (DNA): TGTGCCAGCAGCTTATACTCCGGGACAGGCCCTTACAATGAGCAGTTCTTC.